The clone carrying this T cell receptor (beta chain) is medium-sized (0.01 to 0.1%). The CDR3 spans 14 residues. V was shortened by 4 bases and J by 7 bases, with 14 bases between the two germline ends. Germline assignment: CDR1 MNHEY and CDR2 SVGEGT. TCRdb analysed the 5' RACE reads with MiXCR anew, one entry per CDR3 protein. Here the sample spans tens of thousands of distinct CDR3 sequences, roughly a tenth being singletons. This record comes from a study of early T cells in non-severe SARS-CoV-2 infection. Study-level background: The input, bulk RNA from unsorted whole blood, was sequenced, and chains were unpaired.

The chain carries TRBV6-2 or TRBV6-3 and TRBJ2-1; a weak D match, TRBD1 (6 bases). Sequenced: whole blood. The sequence was collected from an adult who was a healthcare worker with PCR-confirmed SARS-CoV-2 infection or an uninfected control (not recorded which). The CDR3 here is CASSSWGPGNEQFF. The CDR3 DNA is TGTGCCAGCAGTTCGTGGGGGCCGGGAAATGAGCAGTTCTTC.